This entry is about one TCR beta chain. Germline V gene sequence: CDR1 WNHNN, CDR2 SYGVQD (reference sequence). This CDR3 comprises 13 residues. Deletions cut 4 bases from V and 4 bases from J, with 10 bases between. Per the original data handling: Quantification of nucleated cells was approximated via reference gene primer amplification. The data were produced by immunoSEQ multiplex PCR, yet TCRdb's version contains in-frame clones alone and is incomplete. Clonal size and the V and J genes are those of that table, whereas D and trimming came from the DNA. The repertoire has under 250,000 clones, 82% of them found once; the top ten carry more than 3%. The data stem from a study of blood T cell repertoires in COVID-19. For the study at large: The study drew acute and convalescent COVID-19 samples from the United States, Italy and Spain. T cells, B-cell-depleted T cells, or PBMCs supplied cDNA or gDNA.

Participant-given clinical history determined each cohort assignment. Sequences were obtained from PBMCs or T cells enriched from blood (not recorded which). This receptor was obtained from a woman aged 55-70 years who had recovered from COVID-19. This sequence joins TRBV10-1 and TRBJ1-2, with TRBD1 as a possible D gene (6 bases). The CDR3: CASSGQDGYGYTF. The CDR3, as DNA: TGCGCCAGCAGTGGACAGGACGGCTATGGCTACACCTTC.